A selection of T cell receptor beta chains follows, all from one sample in a study of CXCR3-negative and CXCR3-positive naive CD8 T cells. TCRdb reprocessed the 5' RACE reads, keeping one entry per CDR3 protein, no DNA. This sample's table has about 150,000 distinct CDR3 sequences. The sample consisted of naive CXCR3+ CD8+ T cells from blood. These receptors were collected from a human donor in good health. Some clones in this sample may be carry-over from other donors' samples. Each CDR3 is given with its conserved first and last residue.

v_gene	j_gene	CDR3aa
TRBV28	TRBJ1-4	CASSREREITTNEKLFF
TRBV19	TRBJ1-1	CASHTEETPNTEAFF
TRBV9	TRBJ1-6	CASSAGTGGNSPLHF
TRBV28	TRBJ2-1	CASSLFRQGGGEQFF
TRBV27	TRBJ2-2	CASSPQGSDTGELFF
TRBV7-6	TRBJ2-2	CASSLGGRAGELFF
TRBV6-4	TRBJ1-5	CASSQGASGNQPQHF
TRBV14	TRBJ2-1	CASSQDRETPVGHEQFF
TRBV4-1	TRBJ2-7	CASSQEGQGESVAYEQYF
TRBV7-9	TRBJ2-7	CASSLYDARDYEQYF
TRBV7-9	TRBJ1-2	CASSLQGLYGYTF
TRBV12-3/TRBV12-4	TRBJ2-4	CASQPGGSLNYLAKNIQYF
TRBV29-1	TRBJ2-7	CSVEVGGRSYEQYF
TRBV3-1	TRBJ2-4	CASSQEAVQAKNIQYF
TRBV6-5	TRBJ2-7	CASSYAGASYEQYF
TRBV7-9	TRBJ1-5	CASSTGAQPQHF
TRBV7-6	TRBJ2-2	CASSSGLAGGNTGELFF
TRBV27	TRBJ1-1	CASRQGGTVNTEAFF
TRBV7-9	TRBJ2-2	CASRPGTGSTGELFF
TRBV28	TRBJ1-5	CASTRDTDSNQPQHF
TRBV29-1	TRBJ2-1	CSVVGQNSYNEQFF
TRBV6-2/TRBV6-3	TRBJ2-2	CASTGLSNTGELFF
TRBV25-1	TRBJ2-3	CASRQGEADTQYF
TRBV5-1	TRBJ2-7	CASSGRPYDEQYF
TRBV4-2	TRBJ2-1	CASSQSIAGYNYNEQFF
TRBV28	TRBJ2-7	CASSFADRGHEQYF
TRBV28	TRBJ2-5	CASSFSLLGTEETQYF
TRBV20-1	TRBJ1-5	CSGRVTGGNQPQHF